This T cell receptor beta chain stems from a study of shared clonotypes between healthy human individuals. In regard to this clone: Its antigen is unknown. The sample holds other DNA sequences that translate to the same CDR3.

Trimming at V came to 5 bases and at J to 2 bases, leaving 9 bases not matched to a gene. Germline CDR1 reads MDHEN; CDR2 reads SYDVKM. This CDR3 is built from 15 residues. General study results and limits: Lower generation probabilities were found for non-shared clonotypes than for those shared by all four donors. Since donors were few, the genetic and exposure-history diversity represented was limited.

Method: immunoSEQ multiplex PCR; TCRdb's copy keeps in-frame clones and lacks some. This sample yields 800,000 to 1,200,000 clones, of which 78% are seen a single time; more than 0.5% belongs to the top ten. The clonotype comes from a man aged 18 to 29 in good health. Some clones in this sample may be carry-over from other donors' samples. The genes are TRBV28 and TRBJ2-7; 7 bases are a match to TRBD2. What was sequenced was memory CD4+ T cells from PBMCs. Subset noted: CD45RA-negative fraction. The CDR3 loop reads CASSLPGGGPYEQYF. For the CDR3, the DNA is TGTGCCAGCAGTCTCCCCGGGGGAGGGCCCTACGAGCAGTACTTC.